The clone carrying this T cell receptor beta chain was seen only once. Participants were aged about 18 to 89 years from 24 US areas. The sample belongs to a study of blood T cell repertoires in COVID-19. The overall study: Samples taken during acute and convalescent COVID-19 were collected in the United States, Italy and Spain.

Study processing details: Reference gene primer amplification gave estimated nucleated cell counts. Sequencing was performed with immunoSEQ multiplex PCR; in TCRdb, only in-frame clones are kept and a portion is missing. Clonal size and the V and J genes are those of that table, whereas D and trimming came from the DNA. The sample has 200,000 to 250,000 clones; approximately 83% are singletons. The TCR originated in a middle-aged woman with acute COVID-19. Sequencing was performed on PBMCs or T cells enriched from blood (not recorded which).

CDR3 residues: CATKDGSSGNTIYF. The CDR3 DNA follows: TGTGCCACCAAGGACGGGAGCTCTGGAAACACCATATATTTT. The chain is built from TRBV15 and TRBJ1-3; D is unresolved. Trimming cost V 7 bases and J 0 bases, with 10 bases left between them. The CDR3 is 14 amino acids. Germline V lookup: CDR1 LNHNV, CDR2 YYDKDF (reference sequence).